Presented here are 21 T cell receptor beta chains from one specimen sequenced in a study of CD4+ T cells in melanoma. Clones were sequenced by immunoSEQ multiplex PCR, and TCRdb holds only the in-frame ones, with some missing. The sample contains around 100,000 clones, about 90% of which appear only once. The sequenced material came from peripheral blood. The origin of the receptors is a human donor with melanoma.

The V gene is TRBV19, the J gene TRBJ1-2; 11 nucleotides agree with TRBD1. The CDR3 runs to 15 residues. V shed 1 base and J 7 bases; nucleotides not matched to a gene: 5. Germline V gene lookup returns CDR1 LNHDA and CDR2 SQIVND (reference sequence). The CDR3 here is CASSIGGQGASGYTF. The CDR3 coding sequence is TGTGCCAGTAGTATAGGCGGACAGGGGGCAAGTGGCTACACCTTC.

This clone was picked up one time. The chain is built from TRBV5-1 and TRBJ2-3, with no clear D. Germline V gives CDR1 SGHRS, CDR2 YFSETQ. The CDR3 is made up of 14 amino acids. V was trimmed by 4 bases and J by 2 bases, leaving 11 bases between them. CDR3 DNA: TGCGCCAGCAGCCTTACCAACCCCACAGATACGCAGTATTTT. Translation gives CASSLTNPTDTQYF.

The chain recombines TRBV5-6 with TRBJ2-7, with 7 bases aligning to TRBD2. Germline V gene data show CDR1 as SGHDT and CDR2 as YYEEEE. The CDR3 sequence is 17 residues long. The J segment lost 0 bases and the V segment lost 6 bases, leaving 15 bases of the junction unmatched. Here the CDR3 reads CASTFQLALGISYEQYF. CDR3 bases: TGTGCCAGCACCTTCCAACTAGCGCTCGGTATCTCCTACGAGCAGTACTTC. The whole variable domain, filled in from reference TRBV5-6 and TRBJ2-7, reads DAGVTQSPTHLIKTRGQQVTLRCSPKSGHDTVSWYQQALGQGPQFIFQYYEEEERQRGNFPDRFSGHQFPNYSSELNVNALLLGDSALYLCASTFQLALGISYEQYFGPGTRLTVT.

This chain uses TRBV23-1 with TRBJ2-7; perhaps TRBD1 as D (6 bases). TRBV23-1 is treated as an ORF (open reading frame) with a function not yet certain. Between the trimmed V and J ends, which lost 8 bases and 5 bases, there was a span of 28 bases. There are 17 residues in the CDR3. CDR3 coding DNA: TGCGCCAGCTTCCGGGACAAACAGGGAGTATCTTCCAACGAGCAGTACTTC. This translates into CASFRDKQGVSSNEQYF.

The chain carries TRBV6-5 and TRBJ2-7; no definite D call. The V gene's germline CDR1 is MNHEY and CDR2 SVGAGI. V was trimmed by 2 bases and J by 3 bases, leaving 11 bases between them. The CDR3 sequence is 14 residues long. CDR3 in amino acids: CASSYRAENYEQYF. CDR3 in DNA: TGTGCCAGCAGTTACCGGGCGGAAAACTACGAGCAGTACTTC.

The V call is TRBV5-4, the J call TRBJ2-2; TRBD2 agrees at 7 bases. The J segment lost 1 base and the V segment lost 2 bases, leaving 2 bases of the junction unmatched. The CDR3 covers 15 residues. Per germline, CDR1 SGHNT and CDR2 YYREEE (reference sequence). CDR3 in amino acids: CASSLLAGNTGELFF. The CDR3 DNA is TGTGCCAGCAGCTTATTAGCGGGGAACACCGGGGAGCTGTTTTTT.

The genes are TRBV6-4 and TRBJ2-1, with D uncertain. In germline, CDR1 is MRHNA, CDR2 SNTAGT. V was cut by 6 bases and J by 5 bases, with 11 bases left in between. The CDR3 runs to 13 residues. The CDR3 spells CASSSAPNNEQFF. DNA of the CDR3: TGTGCCAGCAGCTCGGCCCCGAACAATGAGCAGTTCTTC.

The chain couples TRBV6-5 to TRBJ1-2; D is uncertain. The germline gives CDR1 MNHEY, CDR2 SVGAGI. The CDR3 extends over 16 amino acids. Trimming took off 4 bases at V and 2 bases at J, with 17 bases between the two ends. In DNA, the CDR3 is TGTGCCAGCAGTTCCTATCCTGGGCAGGCCAACTATGGCTACACCTTC. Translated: CASSSYPGQANYGYTF.

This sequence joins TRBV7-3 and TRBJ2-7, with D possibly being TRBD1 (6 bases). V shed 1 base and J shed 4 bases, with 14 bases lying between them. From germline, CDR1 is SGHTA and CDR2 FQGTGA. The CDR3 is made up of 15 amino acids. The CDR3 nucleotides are TGTGCCAGCAGCTTAAGGGTGGACCAGGGGTACGAGCAGTACTTC. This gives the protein CASSLRVDQGYEQYF.

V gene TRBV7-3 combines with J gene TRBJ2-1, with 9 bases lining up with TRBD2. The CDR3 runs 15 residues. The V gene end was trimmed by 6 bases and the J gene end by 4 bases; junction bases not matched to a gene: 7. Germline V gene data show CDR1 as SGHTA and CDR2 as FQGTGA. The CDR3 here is CASSWAGGPYNEQFF. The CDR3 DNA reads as TGTGCCAGCAGTTGGGCGGGGGGGCCTTACAATGAGCAGTTCTTC.

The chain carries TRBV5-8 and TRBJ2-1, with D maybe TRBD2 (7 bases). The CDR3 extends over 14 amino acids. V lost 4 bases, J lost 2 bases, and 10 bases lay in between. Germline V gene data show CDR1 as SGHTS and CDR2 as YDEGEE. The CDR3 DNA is TGTGCCAGCAGCGGGGGGGGCGCCTACAATGAGCAGTTCTTC. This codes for CASSGGGAYNEQFF.

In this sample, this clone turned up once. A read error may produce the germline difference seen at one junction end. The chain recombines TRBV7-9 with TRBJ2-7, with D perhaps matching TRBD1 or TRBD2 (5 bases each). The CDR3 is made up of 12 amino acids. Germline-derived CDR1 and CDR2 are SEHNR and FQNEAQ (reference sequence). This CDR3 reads CASSQTGTPRDF. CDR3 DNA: TGTGCCAGCAGCCAGACCGGGACCCCTCGGGACTTC. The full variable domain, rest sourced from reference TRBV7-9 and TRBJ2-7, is DTGVSQNPRHKITKRGQNVTFRCDPISEHNRLYWYRQTLGQGPEFLTYFQNEAQLEKSRLLSDRFSAERPKGSFSTLEIQRTEQGDSAMYLCASSQTGTPRDFGPGTRLTVT.

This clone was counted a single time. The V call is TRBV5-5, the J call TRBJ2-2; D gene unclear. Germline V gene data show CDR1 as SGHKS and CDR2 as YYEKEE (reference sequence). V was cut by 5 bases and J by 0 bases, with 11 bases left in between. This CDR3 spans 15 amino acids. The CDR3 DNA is TGTGCCAGCAGTCCCGACATCTCGAACACCGGGGAGCTGTTTTTT. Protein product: CASSPDISNTGELFF.

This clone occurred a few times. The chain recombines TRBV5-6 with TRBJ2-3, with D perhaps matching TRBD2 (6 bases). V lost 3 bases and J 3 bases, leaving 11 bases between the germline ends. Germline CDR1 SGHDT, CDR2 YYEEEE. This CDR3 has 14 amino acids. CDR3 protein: CASSWPRETDTQYF. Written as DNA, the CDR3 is TGTGCCAGCAGCTGGCCACGGGAGACAGATACGCAGTATTTT.

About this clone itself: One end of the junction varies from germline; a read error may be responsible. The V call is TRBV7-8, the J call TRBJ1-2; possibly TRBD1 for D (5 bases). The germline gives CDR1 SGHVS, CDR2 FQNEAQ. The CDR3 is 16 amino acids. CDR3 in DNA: TGTGCCAGCAGCCTCCGACTGGCCGGGGGACTGGATGGCTGCACCTTC. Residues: CASSLRLAGGLDGCTF.

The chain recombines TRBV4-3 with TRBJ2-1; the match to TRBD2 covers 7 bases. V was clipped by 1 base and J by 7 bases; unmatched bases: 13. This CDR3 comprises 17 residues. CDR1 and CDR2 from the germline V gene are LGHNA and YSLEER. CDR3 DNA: TGCGCCAGCAGCCAAGGGCGGGAGCGCCGTATTGAGAATGAGCAGTTCTTC. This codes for CASSQGRERRIENEQFF.

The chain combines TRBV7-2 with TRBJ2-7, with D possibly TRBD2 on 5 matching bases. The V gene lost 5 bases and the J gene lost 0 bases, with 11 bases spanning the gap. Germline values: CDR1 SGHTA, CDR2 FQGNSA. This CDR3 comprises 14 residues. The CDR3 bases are TGTGCCAGCAGCCCCCACCGGGGCTCCTACGAGCAGTACTTC. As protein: CASSPHRGSYEQYF.

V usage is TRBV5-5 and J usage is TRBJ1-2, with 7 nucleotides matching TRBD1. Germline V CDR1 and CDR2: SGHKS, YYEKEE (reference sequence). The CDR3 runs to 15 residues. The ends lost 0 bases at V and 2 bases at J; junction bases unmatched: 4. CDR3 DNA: TGTGCCAGCAGCTTGGTTGGGACAGTCAACTATGGCTACACCTTC. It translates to CASSLVGTVNYGYTF.

CDR3 region: CASSSAGGTGGEKLFF. The CDR3 coding sequence is TGTGCCAGCAGTTCCGCGGGGGGGACAGGGGGTGAAAAACTGTTTTTT. The chain joins TRBV28 to TRBJ1-4; 11 nucleotides line up with TRBD1. Trimming cost V 4 bases and J 7 bases; bases outside gene matches: 8. The CDR3 has 16 amino acids. Germline CDR1 reads MDHEN; CDR2 reads SYDVKM.

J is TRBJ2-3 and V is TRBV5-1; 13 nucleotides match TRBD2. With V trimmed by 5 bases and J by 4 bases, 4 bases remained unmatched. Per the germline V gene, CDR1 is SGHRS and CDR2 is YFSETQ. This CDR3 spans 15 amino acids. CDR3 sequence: CASRLGLAGADTQYF. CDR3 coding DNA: TGCGCCAGCAGACTCGGACTAGCGGGAGCAGATACGCAGTATTTT.

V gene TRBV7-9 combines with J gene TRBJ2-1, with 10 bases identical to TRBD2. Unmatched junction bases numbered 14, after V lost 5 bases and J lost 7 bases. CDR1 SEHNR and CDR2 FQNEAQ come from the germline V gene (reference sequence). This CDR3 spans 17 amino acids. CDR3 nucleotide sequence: TGTGCCAGCAGCGGACATCTAGCGGGAGAGGTTGTGAATGAGCAGTTCTTC. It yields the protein CASSGHLAGEVVNEQFF.